Listed below are T cell receptor beta chains from one sample, sequenced in a study of blood T cell repertoires in COVID-19. Some clones are missing from TCRdb's copy, which holds only in-frame ones; the method was immunoSEQ multiplex PCR. The sample consists of around 310,000 clones, 89% of them appearing once. The specimen sequenced was PBMCs or T cells enriched from blood (not recorded which). These receptors all come from a woman aged 25 to 45 who had recovered from COVID-19. Both conserved end residues are part of each CDR3. D genes are given only for firm matches. Not all rows give a size; the values are once, few, many and, for expanded clones, a class.

clone size	D gene	V gene	J gene	CDR3 DNA	CDR3 protein
-	-	TRBV29-1	TRBJ2-3	TGCAGCGCCCGAGTGCTCACAGATACGCAGTATTTT	CSARVLTDTQYF
-	-	TRBV7-2	TRBJ1-2	TGTGCCAGCACAGACAGGAATAACTATGGCTACACCTTC	CASTDRNNYGYTF
-	TRBD1	TRBV9	TRBJ2-1	TGTGCCAGCAGCGTAGCTTTGGACAGGGGGGTCAACAATGAGCAGTTCTTC	CASSVALDRGVNNEQFF
-	TRBD2	TRBV7-3	TRBJ2-2	TGTGCCAGCAGCTCGGAGGAACTAGCGGGCGGGGAGCTGTTTTTT	CASSSEELAGGELFF
-	-	TRBV5-4	TRBJ1-3	TGTGCCAGCAGCTTGGCCTTAGGAAACACCATATATTTT	CASSLALGNTIYF
few	-	TRBV19	TRBJ1-5	TGTGCCAGTAGTCCGGAGAGAAATCTCGCAGCCCACAATCAGCCCCAGCATTTT	CASSPERNLAAHNQPQHF
-	-	TRBV6-5	TRBJ2-4	TGTGCCAGCACTCCAGCGGTACAAAAAAACATTCAGTACTTC	CASTPAVQKNIQYF
-	TRBD2	TRBV2	TRBJ2-5	TGTGCCAGCAGTATACTAGCGGAAGAGACCCAGTACTTC	CASSILAEETQYF
-	TRBD2	TRBV7-3	TRBJ2-5	TGTGCCAGCAGCTCCGGACTAGCGGGAGTTGAGACCCAGTACTTC	CASSSGLAGVETQYF
-	-	TRBV11-3	TRBJ2-1	TGTGCCAGCAGCTTAGAGGTAGCAATGTTTCATGAGCAGTTCTTC	CASSLEVAMFHEQFF
-	-	TRBV28	TRBJ2-3	TGTGCCAGCAACCTGATCTCGCGGGGCACAGATACGCAGTATTTT	CASNLISRGTDTQYF
-	-	TRBV14	TRBJ1-2	TGTGCCAGCAGCCAAGATAGTGGATTAGGGAGCTACAACTATGGCTACACCTTC	CASSQDSGLGSYNYGYTF
-	-	TRBV6-6	TRBJ1-2	TGTGCCAGCAGTTCCCGGACAGCCGCGGGGGACACCTTC	CASSSRTAAGDTF
-	TRBD2	TRBV28	TRBJ2-7	TGTGCCAGCAGTTTACTGTGGACTAGCGGGAGGGACCTATTAAACCCTACCTACGAGCAGTACTTC	CASSLLWTSGRDLLNPTYEQYF
-	TRBD1	TRBV5-5	TRBJ1-2	TGTGCCAGCAGCTTGGCTGAGGGACAGGCCGGCTACACCTTC	CASSLAEGQAGYTF
-	TRBD1	TRBV6-1	TRBJ1-2	TGTGCCAGCAGTGAAGCTTCGGGAACAGGGGAAGGCTACACCTTC	CASSEASGTGEGYTF
-	-	TRBV29-1	TRBJ1-1	TGCAGCGTTCGACTGCTTGAAGCTTTCTTT	CSVRLLEAFF
-	TRBD1	TRBV19	TRBJ1-1	TGTGCCAGTAGTATATACTATACAGGGGAGATGAGTACTGAAGCTTTCTTT	CASSIYYTGEMSTEAFF
few	TRBD1	TRBV9	TRBJ2-5	TGTGCCAGCAGGATAGAACAGGGGGAAGAGACCCAGTACTTC	CASRIEQGEETQYF
once	-	TRBV5-5	TRBJ2-2	TGTGCCAGCAGCCCCCAAGGGAGCCCGAACACCGGGGAGCTGTTTTTT	CASSPQGSPNTGELFF
-	-	TRBV21-1	TRBJ2-3	TGTGCCAGCAGCAATTTCAGGCCGAGGGAGGATACGCAGTATTTT	CASSNFRPREDTQYF
-	-	TRBV12-5	TRBJ1-2	TGTGCTAGTGGTTTGGTACGAGGGCCGTTCTGGGGTGGCTACACCTTC	CASGLVRGPFWGGYTF
once	TRBD1	TRBV11-2	TRBJ2-5	TGTGCCAGCAGCCGAAGAGGGGGCGAGGAGACCCAGTACTTC	CASSRRGGEETQYF
-	-	TRBV29-1	TRBJ1-1	TGCAGCGTTGTCAGGGGCCCGACTGAAGCTTTCTTT	CSVVRGPTEAFF
-	TRBD1	TRBV14	TRBJ2-7	TGTGCCAGCAGCCAAGACTGGCCCTGGACAGGACCAGACTACGAGCAGTACTTC	CASSQDWPWTGPDYEQYF
-	-	TRBV6-5	TRBJ1-2	TGTGCCAGCAGTTCCTTGGACAAAAACTATGGCTACACCTTC	CASSSLDKNYGYTF
few	-	TRBV29-1	TRBJ1-5	TGCAGCGTTCCGGTTCTAAATCAGCCCCAGCATTTT	CSVPVLNQPQHF
-	-	TRBV27	TRBJ2-3	TGTGCCAGCAGTTTTGGGCAGAGCACAGATACGCAGTATTTT	CASSFGQSTDTQYF
-	-	TRBV19	TRBJ1-1	TGTGCCAGTAGTATTTTTGTGGCGGGGGGCACTGAAGCTTTCTTT	CASSIFVAGGTEAFF
many	-	TRBV6-1	TRBJ2-1	TGTGCCAGCAGTGAAAACGCGGAACCCCAGGAGCAGTTCTTC	CASSENAEPQEQFF
-	-	TRBV28	TRBJ2-5	TGTGCCAGCAGTTTCCTGCCTCGCCAGGGCCGGATCCAAGAGACCCAGTACTTC	CASSFLPRQGRIQETQYF
-	-	TRBV29-1	TRBJ2-3	TGCAGCGTTGATCCACGGGTTATTTCAGCAGATACGCAGTATTTT	CSVDPRVISADTQYF
-	-	TRBV15	TRBJ1-3	TGTGCCACCAGCAGAGATTTGGGAGAGGGTGGAAACACCATATATTTT	CATSRDLGEGGNTIYF
-	-	TRBV28	TRBJ1-2	TGTGCCAGCAGTTTAGGGGGCGGCGGTCGTCGGCGTGCCTACACCTTC	CASSLGGGGRRRAYTF
-	-	TRBV7-2	TRBJ2-3	TGTGCCAGCAGCCTCATAGCCTCGATTGCGGGTACGCAGTATTTT	CASSLIASIAGTQYF
-	TRBD2	TRBV6-6	TRBJ2-7	TGTGCCAGCAGGGGGACTAGCGGGACGATTGCCTACGAGCAGTACTTC	CASRGTSGTIAYEQYF
-	-	TRBV7-9	TRBJ2-2	TGTGCCAGCAGCCTCAGGGTACGCGACACCGGGGAGCTGTTTTTT	CASSLRVRDTGELFF
-	-	TRBV18	TRBJ2-5	TGTGCCAGCTCACTAGAAGCGGGTCATAAACGGGAGACCCAGTACTTC	CASSLEAGHKRETQYF
-	-	TRBV27	TRBJ2-7	TGTGCCAGCCTGGGTAGCGGCCAATACGAGCAGTACTTC	CASLGSGQYEQYF
-	TRBD2	TRBV13	TRBJ2-5	TGTGCCAGCAGCTTAGATAGGCTAGCGGGTGGACAAGAGACCCAGTACTTC	CASSLDRLAGGQETQYF
once	TRBD2	TRBV7-2	TRBJ2-4	TGTGCCAGCACTCTAGGGCCATCTAGCGGGAGTTCTCAGAACATTCAGTACTTC	CASTLGPSSGSSQNIQYF
-	-	TRBV21-1	TRBJ1-2	TGTGCCATCTACTTAGGACAGGGCAGGTATGGCTACACCTTC	CAIYLGQGRYGYTF
-	TRBD2	TRBV11-2	TRBJ2-1	TGTGCCAGCAGCTTTTTTACTAGCGAGAACAATGAGCAGTTCTTC	CASSFFTSENNEQFF
-	-	TRBV5-4	TRBJ2-1	TGTGCCAGCACCGCCGGGGGGCCGGGTTACAATGAGCAGTTCTTC	CASTAGGPGYNEQFF
-	TRBD1	TRBV20-1	TRBJ1-5	TGCAGTGCTAGTAGGGGACAGGAATATAGCAATCAGCCCCAGCATTTT	CSASRGQEYSNQPQHF
-	-	TRBV28	TRBJ2-7	TGTGCCAGCAGTTTAATCTCAGGGGTCTCCTACGAGCAGTACTTC	CASSLISGVSYEQYF
-	TRBD1	TRBV7-9	TRBJ1-3	TGTGCCAGCAGCTTATCTATGACAGGGGGTCGAACGGACACCATATATTTT	CASSLSMTGGRTDTIYF
-	-	TRBV29-1	TRBJ1-4	TGCAGCGTTGGAATACAGCAGTATGAAAAACTGTTTTTT	CSVGIQQYEKLFF
-	TRBD1	TRBV10-3	TRBJ1-1	TGTGCCATCAGTGAGGCCAGACAGGGCCCGAACACTGAAGCTTTCTTT	CAISEARQGPNTEAFF
-	-	TRBV12-3/TRBV12-4	TRBJ1-1	TGTGCCAGCGCAGCGACGACGGGCACTGAAGCTTTCTTT	CASAATTGTEAFF
-	TRBD1	TRBV29-1	TRBJ2-7	TGCAGCGTCGGGACAGACTCCTACGAGCAGTACTTC	CSVGTDSYEQYF
-	TRBD2	TRBV5-1	TRBJ2-1	TGCGCCAGCAGCCAAGGGACTAGCGGAACACTTCAGTTCTTC	CASSQGTSGTLQFF